The 26 T cell receptor beta chains given below trace back to one sample, sequenced in a study of blood T cell repertoires in COVID-19. The method was immunoSEQ multiplex PCR; TCRdb's version includes in-frame clones alone and lacks a portion of them. The sample holds 270,000 or so clones, about 89% seen once. Sequencing was carried out using peripheral blood. These receptors all come from a woman in her 40s who had recovered from COVID-19.

This chain connects TRBV25-1 to TRBJ1-5; a weak D match, TRBD1 (5 bases). V lost 5 bases to trimming and J lost 5 bases, with 10 bases between them. The germline CDR1 and CDR2 sequences are MGHDK and SYGVNS. This CDR3 region has 13 residues. The DNA for the CDR3 is TGTGCCAGCAGTCCCCAGGGTGATCAGCCCCAGCATTTT. This encodes CASSPQGDQPQHF.

The CDR3 DNA reads TGTGCCAGCAGTTTCTTCCAGGGGAATTATGGCTACACCTTC. Translation: CASSFFQGNYGYTF. The V and J genes are TRBV28 and TRBJ1-2; possibly TRBD1 for D (6 bases). V lost 3 bases, J lost 5 bases, and 13 bases lay in between. The germline V gene encodes CDR1 MDHEN and CDR2 SYDVKM. The CDR3 is 14 amino acids.

The chain links TRBV10-3 to TRBJ1-2; tentatively, D is TRBD1 (5 bases). Per the germline V gene, CDR1 is ENHRY and CDR2 is SYGVKD. The ends were cut back, 0 bases at V and 9 bases at J, with 17 bases in the middle. CDR3 length equals 15 residues. This chain's CDR3 is CAISESQMIRDRYTF. CDR3 bases: TGTGCCATCAGTGAGTCGCAGATGATCAGGGATCGCTACACCTTC.

In its sample, this clone was seen once. In DNA form, the CDR3 reads TGTGCCAGTAGATCCGGGACAGGGGTGAACACTGAAGCTTTCTTT. It yields the protein CASRSGTGVNTEAFF. The V call is TRBV19, the J call TRBJ1-1, with 10 bases identical to TRBD1. The CDR3 extends over 15 amino acids. In germline, CDR1 is LNHDA, CDR2 SQIVND (reference sequence). V gave up 6 bases and J gave up 0 bases; unmatched junction bases: 4.

This chain uses TRBV7-2 with TRBJ2-7; 7 bases fit TRBD2. The CDR3 is 17 amino acids. V dropped 0 bases and J dropped 0; count of bases not matched to a gene: 8. Germline V gives CDR1 SGHTA, CDR2 FQGNSA. In DNA form, the CDR3 reads TGTGCCAGCAGCTTAGCGATCGGGCTAGCGGTCTCCTACGAGCAGTACTTC. This sequence encodes CASSLAIGLAVSYEQYF.

The chain has TRBV2 and TRBJ1-4, with D unclear. Trimming stripped 7 bases from V and 6 bases from J, with 18 bases between. Germline V gene lookup returns CDR1 SNHLY and CDR2 FYNNEI. The CDR3 is made up of 15 amino acids. The CDR3 sequence is CASKPGKESDEKLFF. CDR3 nucleotides: TGTGCCAGCAAACCCGGGAAGGAGTCGGATGAAAAACTGTTTTTT.

In this sample, this clone turned up once. The V and J genes are TRBV7-6 and TRBJ2-5; 7 bases match TRBD1. This CDR3 spans 16 amino acids. Germline-derived CDR1 and CDR2 are SGHVS and FNYEAQ. J gave up 2 bases and V 4 bases, and 10 bases lay outside the gene matches. In DNA, the CDR3 is TGTGCCAGCAGCTCCGAAACAGGGGACCCTCAAGAGACCCAGTACTTC. Protein: CASSSETGDPQETQYF.

This chain connects TRBV7-2 to TRBJ2-1, with D possibly TRBD2 on 5 matching bases. Per germline, CDR1 SGHTA and CDR2 FQGNSA. This CDR3 contains 15 residues. Deletions cut 4 bases from V and 6 bases from J, with 16 bases between. The CDR3 nucleotides read TGTGCCAGCAGCTCCGAGGGCCGGTTCGGCAATGAGCAGTTCTTC. It is translated as CASSSEGRFGNEQFF.

This clone was seen once. In nucleotides, the CDR3 is TGCGCCAGCACCGATTTAGCGGGAGGGAATGAGCAGTTCTTC. Encoded protein: CASTDLAGGNEQFF. The gene calls are TRBV5-1 and TRBJ2-1; 11 bases fit TRBD2. CDR1 SGHRS and CDR2 YFSETQ come from the germline V gene. Trimming removed 6 bases from V and 7 bases from J; junction bases left unmatched: 6. The CDR3 spans 14 residues.

This rearrangement joins TRBV10-3 to TRBJ2-7, with TRBD2 matching 15 bases. The CDR3 has 16 residues. The germline V gene encodes CDR1 ENHRY and CDR2 SYGVKD. The trim removed 4 bases at V and 6 bases at J, leaving 7 bases unmatched. DNA for the CDR3: TGTGCCATCAGTGGGCCCGGGACTAGCGGGAGGAGCGAGCAGTACTTC. This translates into CAISGPGTSGRSEQYF.

V is TRBV27 and J is TRBJ2-3; 9 bases map to TRBD2. There are 15 residues in the CDR3. Trimming at V came to 7 bases and at J to 3 bases, leaving 8 bases not matched to a gene. CDR1 and CDR2 from the germline V gene are MNHEY and SMNVEV (reference sequence). The CDR3 loop is CASTRLAGSTDTQYF. CDR3 bases: TGTGCCAGCACCCGGCTAGCGGGAAGTACAGATACGCAGTATTTT.

This clone was picked up many times. The chain combines TRBV19 with TRBJ1-5, with no clear D. Germline CDR1 and CDR2: LNHDA and SQIVND (reference sequence). V lost 9 bases and J lost 0, with 9 bases in between. This CDR3 spans 13 amino acids. DNA for the CDR3: TGTGCCAGCGGGATTTATAGCAATCAGCCCCAGCATTTT. This translates into CASGIYSNQPQHF.

CDR3 sequence: CASSTGLAATDTQYF. In DNA form, the CDR3 reads TGTGCCAGCAGCACCGGACTAGCGGCCACAGATACGCAGTATTTT. J is TRBJ2-3 and V is TRBV7-7; 10 positions agree with TRBD2. The J segment lost 2 bases and the V segment lost 5 bases, leaving 4 bases of the junction unmatched. This CDR3 contains 15 residues. Germline lookup yields CDR1 SSHAT and CDR2 FNYEAQ (reference sequence).

The rearrangement joins TRBV5-4 to TRBJ2-5, with 9 bases lining up with TRBD2. The CDR3 totals 14 residues. The germline V gene has CDR1 SGHNT and CDR2 YYREEE (reference sequence). After removal of 4 bases from V and 6 bases from J, the junction contained 7 bases not matched to a gene. The CDR3 loop reads CASSPAGGPQTQYF. The CDR3 DNA sequence: TGTGCCAGCAGCCCCGCGGGGGGGCCACAGACCCAGTACTTC.

In DNA form, the CDR3 reads TGTGCCAGCTCACCACCGGGTTTTAGGGGCTACGAGCAGTACTTC. Its translation: CASSPPGFRGYEQYF. The rearrangement joins TRBV18 to TRBJ2-7; D is perhaps TRBD1 (5 bases). Trimming removed 0 bases from V and 3 bases from J, with 12 bases in between. This CDR3 has 15 amino acids. Germline CDR1 and CDR2: KGHSH and LQKENI.

J is TRBJ2-5 and V is TRBV18, with 7 bases aligning to TRBD2. After removal of 6 bases from V and 5 bases from J, the junction contained 3 bases not matched to a gene. The CDR3 totals 12 residues. Germline lookup yields CDR1 KGHSH and CDR2 LQKENI. The CDR3 nucleotides read TGTGCCAGCTCGGGGACTACGGAGACCCAGTACTTC. This sequence encodes CASSGTTETQYF.

The chain combines TRBV6-5 with TRBJ2-7; 9 nucleotides match TRBD1. Germline V gene data show CDR1 as MNHEY and CDR2 as SVGAGI. The CDR3 loop spans 15 amino acids. Trimming cost V 6 bases and J 2 bases; bases outside gene matches: 8. The CDR3 is CASSSPGTGTYEQYF. The CDR3 nucleotides are TGTGCCAGCAGCTCACCCGGGACAGGGACCTACGAGCAGTACTTC.

This clone was recorded once. This rearrangement joins TRBV18 to TRBJ1-4; TRBD1 is a possible D gene (6 bases). The CDR3 consists of 14 residues. V lost 0 bases and J lost 8, with 10 bases in between. CDR1 is KGHSH, CDR2 LQKENI, per germline. CDR3 residues: CASSPPQQGEKLFF. DNA for the CDR3: TGTGCCAGCTCACCACCCCAACAGGGAGAAAAACTGTTTTTT.

The rearrangement uses TRBV20-1 and TRBJ2-1; possible D gene TRBD2, 6 bases. The CDR3 consists of 11 residues. Looked up from germline, CDR1 is DFQATT and CDR2 is SNEGSKA (reference sequence). Trimming took off 6 bases at V and 7 bases at J, with 10 bases between the two ends. The CDR3 nucleotides read TGCAGTGCCAGGACTAAGAATGAGCAGTTCTTC. Its translation is CSARTKNEQFF.

The chain uses TRBV19 and TRBJ1-1, with D possibly TRBD1 on 6 matching bases. This CDR3 spans 14 amino acids. Trimming removed 3 bases at V and 4 bases at J, with 12 bases between. Germline-derived CDR1 and CDR2 are LNHDA and SQIVND (reference sequence). CDR3 amino acids: CASSINREGTEAFF. CDR3 nucleotides: TGTGCCAGTAGTATTAACAGGGAAGGCACTGAAGCTTTCTTT.

In DNA, the CDR3 is TGTGCCAGCAGTTACTTGGGTACTAGCTCCTACGAGCAGTACTTC. It yields the protein CASSYLGTSSYEQYF. The chain recombines TRBV6-5 with TRBJ2-7; D is possibly TRBD2 (5 bases). V lost 1 base to trimming and J lost 0 bases, with 10 bases between them. The CDR3 length is 15 residues. Germline assignment: CDR1 MNHEY and CDR2 SVGAGI.

The V gene is TRBV5-1, the J gene TRBJ2-7; D perhaps matches TRBD1 (6 bases). The CDR3 loop spans 15 amino acids. In germline, CDR1 is SGHRS, CDR2 YFSETQ. V lost 4 bases to trimming and J lost 5 bases, with 19 bases between them. This chain's CDR3 is CASSLALDSSNEQYF. CDR3 nucleotides: TGCGCCAGCAGCCTAGCCCTGGACAGTTCCAACGAGCAGTACTTC. Complete variable domain (other parts from reference TRBV5-1 and TRBJ2-7): KAGVTQTPRYLIKTRGQQVTLSCSPISGHRSVSWYQQTPGQGLQFLFEYFSETQRNKGNFPGRFSGRQFSNSRSEMNVSTLELGDSALYLCASSLALDSSNEQYFGPGTRLTVT.

V gene TRBV11-3 combines with J gene TRBJ2-7, with TRBD1 identical over 8 bases. V lost 3 bases, J lost 4 bases, and 8 bases stayed unmatched. The CDR3 totals 15 residues. Germline loops: CDR1 SGHNT, CDR2 YENEEA. CDR3 in amino acids: CASSLPQGESYEQYF. The CDR3 nucleotides are TGTGCCAGCAGCTTGCCACAGGGGGAGTCGTACGAGCAGTACTTC.

This chain uses TRBV6-5 with TRBJ1-2; D uncertain. Germline V gene data show CDR1 as MNHEY and CDR2 as SVGAGI. CDR3 length: 12 amino acids. V shed 4 bases and J shed 10 bases, with 13 bases lying between them. Here the CDR3 reads CASSWRELDYTF. The CDR3 bases are TGTGCCAGCAGTTGGCGGGAATTAGACTACACCTTC.

The V and J genes are TRBV11-3 and TRBJ1-4, with 7 bases identical to TRBD1. The CDR3 contains 14 residues. V trimming: 3 bases; J trimming: 4 bases; junction bases outside the gene matches: 2. Germline CDR1 reads SGHNT; CDR2 reads YENEEA. The CDR3 bases are TGTGCCAGCAGCTTGGGACAGATTAATGAAAAACTGTTTTTT. Translated, it gives CASSLGQINEKLFF. Full variable domain (rest looked up from reference TRBV11-3 and TRBJ1-4): EAGVVQSPRYKIIEKKQPVAFWCNPISGHNTLYWYLQNLGQGPELLIRYENEEAVDDSQLPKDRFSAERLKGVDSTLKIQPAELGDSAVYLCASSLGQINEKLFFGSGTQLSVL.

The CDR3 sequence is CASSFRDRGPEAFF. Here the CDR3 DNA reads TGTGCCAGCAGTTTCCGGGACAGGGGGCCTGAAGCTTTCTTT. The V call is TRBV6-5, the J call TRBJ1-1; 12 bases fit TRBD1. Germline assignment: CDR1 MNHEY and CDR2 SVGAGI. This CDR3 comprises 14 residues. With V trimmed by 4 bases and J by 6 bases, 3 bases remained unmatched.